The rows below give T cell receptor beta chains drawn from one sample of a study of T cell clonotyping in hematopoietic cell transplantation. Method: immunoSEQ multiplex PCR; TCRdb's copy keeps in-frame clones and lacks some. The sample yields under 14,000 clones, around 90% seen once. The starting material was PBMCs, obtained 180 days after allogeneic stem cell transplant. The receptors come from a male patient aged 55-69 years who had an allogeneic stem cell transplant from an unrelated donor, so the T cells may come from the graft donor. Some clones in this sample may be carry-over from other donors' samples. The CDR3 runs from the conserved cysteine through the conserved F or W. D genes are given only for firm matches.

V gene	J gene	D gene	CDR3 protein
TRBV5-1	TRBJ1-1	.	CASTATNWNTEAFF
TRBV6-5	TRBJ1-5	.	CASSRTGGRDQPQHF
TRBV19	TRBJ2-3	TRBD1	CASSRSGTGTDTQYF
TRBV11-1	TRBJ1-6	.	CASGLAENSPLHF
TRBV5-1	TRBJ1-6	.	CASSPREGFNSPLHF
TRBV4-3	TRBJ2-7	TRBD2	CASSQDLAGGRPYEQYF
TRBV2	TRBJ1-1	.	CASERPELWGAVTEAFF
TRBV19	TRBJ2-6	.	CASSGAPSGANVLTF
TRBV19	TRBJ1-6	.	CASSIGTASNSPLHF
TRBV7-2	TRBJ2-7	TRBD1	CASSPHGTVYEQYF
TRBV10-3	TRBJ1-6	.	CATTTTSRIYNSPLHF